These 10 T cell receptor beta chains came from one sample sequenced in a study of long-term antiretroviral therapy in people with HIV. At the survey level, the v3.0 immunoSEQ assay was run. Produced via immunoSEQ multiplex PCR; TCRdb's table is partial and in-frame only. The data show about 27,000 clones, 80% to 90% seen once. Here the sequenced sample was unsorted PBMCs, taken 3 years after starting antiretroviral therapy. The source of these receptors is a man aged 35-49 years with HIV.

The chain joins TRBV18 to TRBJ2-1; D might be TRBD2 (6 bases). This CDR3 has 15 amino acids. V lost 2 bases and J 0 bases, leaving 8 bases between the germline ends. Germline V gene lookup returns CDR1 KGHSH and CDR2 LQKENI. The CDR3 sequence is CASSPSDYSYNEQFF. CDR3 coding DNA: TGTGCCAGCTCACCATCGGACTACTCCTACAATGAGCAGTTCTTC.

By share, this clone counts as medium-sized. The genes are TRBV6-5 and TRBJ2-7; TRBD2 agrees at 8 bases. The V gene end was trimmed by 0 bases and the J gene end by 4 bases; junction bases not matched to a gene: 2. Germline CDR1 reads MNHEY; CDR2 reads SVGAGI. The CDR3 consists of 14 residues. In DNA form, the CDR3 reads TGTGCCAGCAGTTACTCACTAGCGGAGTACGAGCAGTACTTC. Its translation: CASSYSLAEYEQYF.

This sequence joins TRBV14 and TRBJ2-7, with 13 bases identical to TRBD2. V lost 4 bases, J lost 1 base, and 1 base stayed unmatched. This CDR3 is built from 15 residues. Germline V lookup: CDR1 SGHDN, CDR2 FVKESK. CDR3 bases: TGTGCCAGCAGCCCGGGACTAGCGGGATCCTACGAGCAGTACTTC. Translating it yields CASSPGLAGSYEQYF.

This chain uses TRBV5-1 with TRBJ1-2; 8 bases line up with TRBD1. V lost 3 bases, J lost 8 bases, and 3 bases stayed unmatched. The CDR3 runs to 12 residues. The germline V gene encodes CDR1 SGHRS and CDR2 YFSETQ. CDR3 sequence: CASSSQGVGYTF. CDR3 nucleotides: TGCGCCAGCAGCTCACAGGGGGTAGGCTACACCTTC.

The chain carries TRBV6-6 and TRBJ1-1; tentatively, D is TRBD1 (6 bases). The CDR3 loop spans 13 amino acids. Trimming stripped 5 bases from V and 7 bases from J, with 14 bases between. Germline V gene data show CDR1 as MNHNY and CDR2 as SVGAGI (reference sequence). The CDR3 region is CASSPGTLLEAFF. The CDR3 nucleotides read TGTGCCAGCAGTCCCGGGACACTACTTGAAGCTTTCTTT.

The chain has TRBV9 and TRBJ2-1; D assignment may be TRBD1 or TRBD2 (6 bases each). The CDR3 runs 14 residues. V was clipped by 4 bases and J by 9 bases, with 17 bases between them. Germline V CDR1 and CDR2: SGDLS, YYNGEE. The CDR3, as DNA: TGTGCCAGCAGCCCCTCGGGGGCCCAGGGTGAGCAGTTCTTC. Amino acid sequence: CASSPSGAQGEQFF. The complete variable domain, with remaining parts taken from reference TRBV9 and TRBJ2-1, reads DSGVTQTPKHLITATGQRVTLRCSPRSGDLSVYWYQQSLDQGLQFLIQYYNGEERAKGNILERFSAQQFPDLHSELNLSSLELGDSALYFCASSPSGAQGEQFFGPGTRLTVL.

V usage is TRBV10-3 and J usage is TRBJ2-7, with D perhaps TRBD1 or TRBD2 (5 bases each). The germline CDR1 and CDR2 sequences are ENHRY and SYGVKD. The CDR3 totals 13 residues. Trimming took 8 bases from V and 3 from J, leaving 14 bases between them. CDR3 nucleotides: TGTGCCATCGCTTGGGGGTCAGACTACGAGCAGTACTTC. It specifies CAIAWGSDYEQYF.

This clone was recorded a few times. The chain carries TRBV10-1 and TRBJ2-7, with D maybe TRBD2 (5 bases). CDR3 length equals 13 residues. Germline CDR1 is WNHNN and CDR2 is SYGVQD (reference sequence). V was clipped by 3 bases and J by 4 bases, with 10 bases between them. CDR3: CASSETGTYEQYF. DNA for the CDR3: TGCGCCAGCAGTGAAACGGGAACTTACGAGCAGTACTTC.

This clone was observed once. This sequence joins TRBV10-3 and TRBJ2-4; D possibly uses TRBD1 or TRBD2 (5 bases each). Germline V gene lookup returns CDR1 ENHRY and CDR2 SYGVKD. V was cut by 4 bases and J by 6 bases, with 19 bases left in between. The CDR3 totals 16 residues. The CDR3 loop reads CAISASGQGVANIQYF. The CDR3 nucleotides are TGTGCCATCAGTGCATCAGGGCAGGGAGTAGCAAACATTCAGTACTTC.

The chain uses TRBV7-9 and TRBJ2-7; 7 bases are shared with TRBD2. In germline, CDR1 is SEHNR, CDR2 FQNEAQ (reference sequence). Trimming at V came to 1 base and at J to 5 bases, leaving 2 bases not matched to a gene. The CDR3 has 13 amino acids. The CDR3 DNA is TGTGCCAGCAGCTTAGGCGGGAGCAACGAGCAGTACTTC. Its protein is CASSLGGSNEQYF.